This T cell receptor beta chain was sequenced during a study of immune characterization of retroperitoneal liposarcoma. TCRdb re-derived calls from the PCR reads in MiXCR, one entry per CDR3 protein. The sample includes roughly 9,800 distinct CDR3 sequences, around a third of them seen just once. Germline values: CDR1 SGHTA, CDR2 FQGNSA. J gave up 13 bases and V 1 base, and 17 bases lay outside the gene matches. CDR3 length: 18 residues. By share, this clonotype counts as medium-sized (0.01 to 0.1%). The rearrangement uses TRBV7-2 and TRBJ2-1, with 12 bases matching TRBD2. Specimen: tumor tissue. This sequence was found in a female donor with retroperitoneal liposarcoma. The CDR3 DNA reads TGTGCCAGCAGCTTAGGGCCCCCTAGCGGGAGGGCCGAAGAGACCCAGTTCTTC. It codes for CASSLGPPSGRAEETQFF.